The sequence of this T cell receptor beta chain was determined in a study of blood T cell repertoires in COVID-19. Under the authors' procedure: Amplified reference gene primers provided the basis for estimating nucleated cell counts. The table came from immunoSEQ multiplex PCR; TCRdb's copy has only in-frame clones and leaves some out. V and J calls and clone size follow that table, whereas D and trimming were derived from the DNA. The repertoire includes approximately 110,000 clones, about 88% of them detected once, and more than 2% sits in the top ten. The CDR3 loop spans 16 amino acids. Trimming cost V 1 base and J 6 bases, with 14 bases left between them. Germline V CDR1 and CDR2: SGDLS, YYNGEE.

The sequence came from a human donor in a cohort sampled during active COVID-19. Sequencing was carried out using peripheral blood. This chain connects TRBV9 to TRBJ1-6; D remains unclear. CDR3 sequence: CASSVMGDPVNSPLHF. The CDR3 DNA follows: TGTGCCAGCAGCGTAATGGGAGACCCCGTTAATTCACCCCTCCACTTT.